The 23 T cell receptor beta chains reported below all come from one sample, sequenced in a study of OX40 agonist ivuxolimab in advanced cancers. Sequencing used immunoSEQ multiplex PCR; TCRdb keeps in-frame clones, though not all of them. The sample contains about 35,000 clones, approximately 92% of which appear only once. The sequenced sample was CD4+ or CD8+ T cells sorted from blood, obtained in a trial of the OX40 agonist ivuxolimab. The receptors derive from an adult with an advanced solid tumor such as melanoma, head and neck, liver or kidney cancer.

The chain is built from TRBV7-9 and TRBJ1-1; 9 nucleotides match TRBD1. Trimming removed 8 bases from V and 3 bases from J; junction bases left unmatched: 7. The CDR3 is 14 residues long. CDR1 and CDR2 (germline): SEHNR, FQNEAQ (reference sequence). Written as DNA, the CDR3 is TGTGCCAGCGGGGGACAGGGAGGATACACTGAAGCTTTCTTT. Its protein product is CASGGQGGYTEAFF.

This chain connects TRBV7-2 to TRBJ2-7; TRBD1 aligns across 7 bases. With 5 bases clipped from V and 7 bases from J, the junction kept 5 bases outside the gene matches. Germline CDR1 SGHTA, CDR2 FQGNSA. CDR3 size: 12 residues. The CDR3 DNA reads TGTGCCAGCAGCCGAAACAGGGGTGAGCAGTACTTC. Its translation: CASSRNRGEQYF. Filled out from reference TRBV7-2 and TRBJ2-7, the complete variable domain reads GAGVSQSPSNKVTEKGKDVELRCDPISGHTALYWYRQSLGQGLEFLIYFQGNSAPDKSGLPSDRFSAERTGGSVSTLTIQRTQQEDSAVYLCASSRNRGEQYFGPGTRLTVT.

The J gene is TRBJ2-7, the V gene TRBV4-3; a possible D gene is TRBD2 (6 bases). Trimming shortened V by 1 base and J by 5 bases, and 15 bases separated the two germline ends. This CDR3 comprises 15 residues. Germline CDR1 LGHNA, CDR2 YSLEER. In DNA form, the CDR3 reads TGCGCCAGCAGCCAAGGACGGGAGTCGATCCACGAGCAGTACTTC. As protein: CASSQGRESIHEQYF.

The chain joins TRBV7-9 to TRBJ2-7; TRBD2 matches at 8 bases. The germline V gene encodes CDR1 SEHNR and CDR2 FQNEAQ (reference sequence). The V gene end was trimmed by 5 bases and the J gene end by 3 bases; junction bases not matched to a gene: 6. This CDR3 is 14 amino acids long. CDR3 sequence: CASSPTSAIYEQYF. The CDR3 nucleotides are TGTGCCAGCAGCCCGACTAGCGCGATCTACGAGCAGTACTTC.

The CDR3 is CASTPREGTEAFF. For the CDR3, the DNA is TGTGCCAGTACCCCGCGGGAGGGGACTGAAGCTTTCTTT. V is TRBV19 and J is TRBJ1-1; D perhaps matches TRBD1 (5 bases). Germline CDR1 is LNHDA and CDR2 is SQIVND (reference sequence). V was shortened by 7 bases and J by 5 bases, with 14 bases between the two germline ends. The CDR3 loop spans 13 amino acids. Using reference TRBV19 and TRBJ1-1 for the parts outside the CDR3, the full variable domain is DGGITQSPKYLFRKEGQNVTLSCEQNLNHDAMYWYRQDPGQGLRLIYYSQIVNDFQKGDIAEGYSVSREKKESFPLTVTSAQKNPTAFYLCASTPREGTEAFFGQGTRLTVV.

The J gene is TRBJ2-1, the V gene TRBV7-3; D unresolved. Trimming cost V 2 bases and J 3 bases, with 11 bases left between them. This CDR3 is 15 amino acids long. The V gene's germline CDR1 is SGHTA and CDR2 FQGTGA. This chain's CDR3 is CASSLGVGFYNEQFF. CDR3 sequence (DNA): TGTGCCAGCAGCTTAGGAGTGGGGTTCTACAATGAGCAGTTCTTC.

This CDR3 is CASSVPSGSPDTQYF. CDR3 nucleotides: TGTGCCAGCAGTGTACCTAGCGGGAGCCCAGATACGCAGTATTTT. V and J are TRBV9 and TRBJ2-3; TRBD2 matches 10 bases. Per germline, CDR1 SGDLS and CDR2 YYNGEE. The CDR3 runs 15 residues. The trim removed 5 bases at V and 4 bases at J, leaving 7 bases unmatched.

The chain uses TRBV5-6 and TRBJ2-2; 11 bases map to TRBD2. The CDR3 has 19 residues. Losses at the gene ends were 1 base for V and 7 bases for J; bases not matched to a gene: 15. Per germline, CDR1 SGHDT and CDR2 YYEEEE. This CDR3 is CASSLLISGRGQRRGELFF. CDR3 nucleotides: TGTGCCAGCAGCTTGTTAATTAGCGGGAGGGGCCAGCGGCGCGGGGAGCTGTTTTTT.

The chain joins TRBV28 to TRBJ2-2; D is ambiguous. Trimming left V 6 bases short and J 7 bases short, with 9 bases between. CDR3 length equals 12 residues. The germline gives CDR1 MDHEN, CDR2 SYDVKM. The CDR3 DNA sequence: TGTGCCAGCAGGGGATTGGGCGGGGAGCTGTTTTTT. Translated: CASRGLGGELFF.

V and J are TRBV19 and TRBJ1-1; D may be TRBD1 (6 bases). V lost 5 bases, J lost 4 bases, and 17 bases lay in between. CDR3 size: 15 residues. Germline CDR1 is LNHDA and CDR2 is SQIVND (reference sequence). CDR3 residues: CASSDTTLGGTEAFF. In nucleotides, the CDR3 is TGTGCCAGTAGTGATACGACTCTAGGGGGCACTGAAGCTTTCTTT.

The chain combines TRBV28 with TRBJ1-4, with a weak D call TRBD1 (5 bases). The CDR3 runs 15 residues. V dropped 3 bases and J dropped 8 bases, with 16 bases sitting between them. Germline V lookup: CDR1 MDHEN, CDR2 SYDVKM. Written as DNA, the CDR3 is TGTGCCAGCAGTTTCCCAGAGCGAAACAGGGAAAAACTGTTTTTT. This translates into CASSFPERNREKLFF.

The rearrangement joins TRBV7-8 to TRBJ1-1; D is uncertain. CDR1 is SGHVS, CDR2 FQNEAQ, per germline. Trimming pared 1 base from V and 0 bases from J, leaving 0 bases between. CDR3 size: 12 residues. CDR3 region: CASSLVNTEAFF. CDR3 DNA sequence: TGTGCCAGCAGCTTAGTGAACACTGAAGCTTTCTTT. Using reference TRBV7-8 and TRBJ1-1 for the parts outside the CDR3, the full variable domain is GAGVSQSPRYKVAKRGQDVALRCDPISGHVSLFWYQQALGQGPEFLTYFQNEAQLDKSGLPSDRFFAERPEGSVSTLKIQRTQQEDSAVYLCASSLVNTEAFFGQGTRLTVV.

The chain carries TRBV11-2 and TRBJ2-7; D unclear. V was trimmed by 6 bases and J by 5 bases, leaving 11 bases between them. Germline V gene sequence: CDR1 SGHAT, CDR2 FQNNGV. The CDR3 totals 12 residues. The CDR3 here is CASRFSLDEQYF. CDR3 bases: TGTGCCAGCAGGTTTAGCTTGGACGAGCAGTACTTC.

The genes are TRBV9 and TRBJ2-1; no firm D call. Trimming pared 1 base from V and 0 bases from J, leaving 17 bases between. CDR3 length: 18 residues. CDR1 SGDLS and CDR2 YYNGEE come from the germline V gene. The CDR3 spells CASSVSGSALSSYNEQFF. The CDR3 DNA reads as TGTGCCAGCAGCGTAAGTGGTTCAGCGCTAAGCTCCTACAATGAGCAGTTCTTC.

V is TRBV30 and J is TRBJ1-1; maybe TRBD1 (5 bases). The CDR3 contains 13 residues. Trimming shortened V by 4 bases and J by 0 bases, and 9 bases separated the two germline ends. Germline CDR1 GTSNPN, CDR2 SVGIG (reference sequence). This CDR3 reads CAWNQGLNTEAFF. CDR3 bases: TGTGCCTGGAACCAGGGCCTGAACACTGAAGCTTTCTTT.

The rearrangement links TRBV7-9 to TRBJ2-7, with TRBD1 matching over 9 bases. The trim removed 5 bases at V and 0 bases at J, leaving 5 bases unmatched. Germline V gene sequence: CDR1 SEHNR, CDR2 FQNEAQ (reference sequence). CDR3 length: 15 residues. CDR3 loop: CASSPRGQGSYEQYF. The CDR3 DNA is TGTGCCAGCAGCCCCCGGGGACAGGGCTCCTACGAGCAGTACTTC.

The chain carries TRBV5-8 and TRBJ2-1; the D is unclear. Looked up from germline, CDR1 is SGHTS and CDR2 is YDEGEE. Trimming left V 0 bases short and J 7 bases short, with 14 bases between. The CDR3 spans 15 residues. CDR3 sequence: CASSLGFTDSNEQFF. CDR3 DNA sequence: TGTGCCAGCAGCTTGGGGTTTACAGATTCGAATGAGCAGTTCTTC. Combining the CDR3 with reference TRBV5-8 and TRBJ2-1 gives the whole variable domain EAGVTQSPTHLIKTRGQQATLRCSPISGHTSVYWYQQALGLGLQFLLWYDEGEERNRGNFPPRFSGRQFPNYSSELNVNALELEDSALYLCASSLGFTDSNEQFFGPGTRLTVL.

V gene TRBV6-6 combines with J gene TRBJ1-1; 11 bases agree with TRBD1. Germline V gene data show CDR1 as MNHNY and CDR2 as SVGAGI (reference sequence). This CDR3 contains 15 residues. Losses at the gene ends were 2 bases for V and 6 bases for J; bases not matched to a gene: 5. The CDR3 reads CASSYPGQGGPEAFF. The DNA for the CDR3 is TGTGCCAGCAGTTACCCGGGACAGGGGGGACCTGAAGCTTTCTTT.

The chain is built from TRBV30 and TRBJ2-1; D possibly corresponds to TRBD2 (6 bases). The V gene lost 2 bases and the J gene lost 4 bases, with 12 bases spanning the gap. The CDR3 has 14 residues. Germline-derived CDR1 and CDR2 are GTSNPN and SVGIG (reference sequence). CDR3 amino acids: CAWSLGGEYNEQFF. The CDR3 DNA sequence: TGTGCCTGGAGTCTTGGCGGGGAATACAATGAGCAGTTCTTC.

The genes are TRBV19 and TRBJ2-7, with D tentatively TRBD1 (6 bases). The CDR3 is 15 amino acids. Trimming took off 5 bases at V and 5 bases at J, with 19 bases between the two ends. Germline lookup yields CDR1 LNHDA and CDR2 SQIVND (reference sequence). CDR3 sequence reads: CASSPLGARTHEQYF. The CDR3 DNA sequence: TGTGCCAGTAGTCCCCTGGGGGCGAGGACCCACGAGCAGTACTTC. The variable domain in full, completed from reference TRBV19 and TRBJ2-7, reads DGGITQSPKYLFRKEGQNVTLSCEQNLNHDAMYWYRQDPGQGLRLIYYSQIVNDFQKGDIAEGYSVSREKKESFPLTVTSAQKNPTAFYLCASSPLGARTHEQYFGPGTRLTVT.

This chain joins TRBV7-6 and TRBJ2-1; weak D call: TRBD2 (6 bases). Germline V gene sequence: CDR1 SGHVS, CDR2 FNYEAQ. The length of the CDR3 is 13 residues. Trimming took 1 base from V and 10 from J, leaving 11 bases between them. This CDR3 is CASSLGGNSEQFF. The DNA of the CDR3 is TGTGCCAGCAGCTTAGGCGGGAACAGCGAGCAGTTCTTC. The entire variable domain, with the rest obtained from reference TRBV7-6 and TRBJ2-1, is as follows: GAGVSQSPRYKVTKRGQDVALRCDPISGHVSLYWYRQALGQGPEFLTYFNYEAQQDKSGLPNDRFSAERPEGSISTLTIQRTEQRDSAMYRCASSLGGNSEQFFGPGTRLTVL.

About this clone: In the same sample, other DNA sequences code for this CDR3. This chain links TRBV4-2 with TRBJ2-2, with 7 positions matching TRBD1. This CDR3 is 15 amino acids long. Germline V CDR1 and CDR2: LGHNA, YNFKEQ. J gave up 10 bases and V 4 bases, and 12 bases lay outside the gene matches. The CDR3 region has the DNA TGTGCCAGCAGCCCTCGACAGGGTCAGAATAAGGAGCTGTTTTTT. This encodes CASSPRQGQNKELFF.

Here the CDR3 DNA reads TGTGCCAGCAGTTTGATGGGTGGGGACCTAAGGCTGTTCTTC. Amino acids: CASSLMGGDLRLFF. The genes are TRBV28 and TRBJ2-1; D might be TRBD1 or TRBD2, each matching 5 bases. Per germline, CDR1 MDHEN and CDR2 SYDVKM. The V end was cut by 3 bases, the J end by 15 bases, with 21 bases between. This CDR3 region has 14 residues.